The 25 T cell receptor beta chains below were found in one sample sequenced in a study of blood T cell repertoires in COVID-19. Only in-frame clones appear in the TCRdb table, and some are missing; sequencing was by immunoSEQ multiplex PCR. The sample has about 260,000 clones, around 90% seen once. The specimen sequenced was PBMCs or T cells enriched from blood (not recorded which). These receptors all come from a woman between 40 and 55 years old who had been exposed to COVID-19.

The rearrangement joins TRBV27 to TRBJ2-2, with TRBD1 matching over 8 bases. Looked up from germline, CDR1 is MNHEY and CDR2 is SMNVEV (reference sequence). V gave up 6 bases and J gave up 4 bases; unmatched junction bases: 4. The CDR3 runs to 14 residues. The CDR3 region is CASRDRVSTGELFF. CDR3 coding DNA: TGTGCCAGCAGGGACAGGGTGAGCACCGGGGAGCTGTTTTTT.

CDR3: CASSAGLAGLAGELFF. The CDR3 bases are TGTGCCAGCAGCGCCGGACTAGCGGGATTAGCAGGGGAGCTGTTTTTT. J is TRBJ2-2 and V is TRBV11-3, with 12 positions matching TRBD2. The CDR3 is 16 residues long. V gave up 5 bases and J gave up 8 bases; unmatched junction bases: 9. The germline gives CDR1 SGHNT, CDR2 YENEEA.

The chain recombines TRBV7-2 with TRBJ2-7; TRBD2 might be the D (5 bases). Germline V lookup: CDR1 SGHTA, CDR2 FQGNSA. The CDR3 length is 13 residues. The V end was cut by 6 bases, the J end by 3 bases, with 12 bases between. Here the CDR3 reads CASRREGLYEQYF. For the CDR3, the DNA is TGTGCCAGCAGACGGGAAGGTCTCTACGAGCAGTACTTC.

This clone was recorded at least ten times. The chain couples TRBV18 to TRBJ1-4; possible D gene TRBD1, 6 bases. V shed 2 bases and J shed 0 bases, with 10 bases lying between them. The CDR3 extends over 16 amino acids. Germline lookup yields CDR1 KGHSH and CDR2 LQKENI. In DNA, the CDR3 is TGTGCCAGCTCACCAAGCAGGGGAGCAACTAATGAAAAACTGTTTTTT. It encodes CASSPSRGATNEKLFF.

On this clone itself: A read error may account for a junction end that differs from germline. The rearrangement links TRBV5-1 to TRBJ2-3; 12 nucleotides line up with TRBD2. This CDR3 is 18 amino acids long. Germline V CDR1 and CDR2: SGHRS, YFSETQ. CDR3 coding DNA: TGTGCCAGCAGCTCGACTAGCGGGAGAATCACTAGCACAGATACGCAGTATTTT. It is translated as CASSSTSGRITSTDTQYF.

The rearrangement links TRBV19 to TRBJ2-3, with D perhaps matching TRBD1 (6 bases). V shed 11 bases and J shed 1 base, with 13 bases lying between them. The CDR3 is 13 residues long. CDR1 and CDR2 from the germline V gene are LNHDA and SQIVND (reference sequence). CDR3 in amino acids: CAVGGIGTDTQYF. For the CDR3, the DNA is TGTGCCGTAGGGGGTATAGGCACAGATACGCAGTATTTT. Supplemented by reference TRBV19 and TRBJ2-3, the full variable domain reads DGGITQSPKYLFRKEGQNVTLSCEQNLNHDAMYWYRQDPGQGLRLIYYSQIVNDFQKGDIAEGYSVSREKKESFPLTVTSAQKNPTAFYLCAVGGIGTDTQYFGPGTRLTVL.

Of note for this clone: The junction does not match germline at one end; this may be a read error. The rearrangement joins TRBV5-1 to TRBJ1-6, with a possible D match to TRBD1 (5 bases). The germline CDR1 and CDR2 sequences are SGHRS and YFSETQ. The CDR3 is 16 residues long. CDR3 DNA sequence: TGTGCCAGCAGCTTGGCTCAGGGTCCGGAGAATTCACCCCTCCACTTT. Protein sequence: CASSLAQGPENSPLHF.

The chain employs TRBV18 and TRBJ1-2, with TRBD1 identical over 7 bases. Looked up from germline, CDR1 is KGHSH and CDR2 is LQKENI. V lost 4 bases and J lost 6; bases outside the gene matches: 5. This CDR3 is built from 13 residues. The CDR3 loop reads CASSQGTDHGYTF. The DNA for the CDR3 is TGTGCCAGCTCACAGGGGACAGATCATGGCTACACCTTC.

V is TRBV7-9 and J is TRBJ1-1; 11 nucleotides agree with TRBD1. With 7 bases clipped from V and 5 bases from J, the junction kept 6 bases outside the gene matches. The CDR3 loop spans 14 amino acids. Germline-derived CDR1 and CDR2 are SEHNR and FQNEAQ (reference sequence). The CDR3 reads CASTGQGAGTEAFF. CDR3 bases: TGTGCCAGCACCGGACAGGGGGCGGGTACTGAAGCTTTCTTT.

The V gene is TRBV9, the J gene TRBJ1-2; 9 bases are shared with TRBD1. The CDR3 covers 16 residues. Looked up from germline, CDR1 is SGDLS and CDR2 is YYNGEE. V lost 0 bases, J lost 8 bases, and 11 bases stayed unmatched. CDR3 DNA: TGTGCCAGCAGCGTAGCCGGGACAGGGTCTACTTCCGGCTACACCTTC. Its translation is CASSVAGTGSTSGYTF.

V gene TRBV7-2 combines with J gene TRBJ2-1; tentatively, D is TRBD1 (6 bases). CDR3 length equals 14 residues. Trimming stripped 3 bases from V and 6 bases from J, with 12 bases between. Germline CDR1 and CDR2: SGHTA and FQGNSA. In DNA, the CDR3 is TGTGCCAGCAGCTTTCAGGGGCTGGGCAATGAGCAGTTCTTC. Its translation is CASSFQGLGNEQFF.

The chain joins TRBV4-3 to TRBJ2-6; a possible D gene is TRBD1 (5 bases). Germline V gene sequence: CDR1 LGHNA, CDR2 YSLEER. The CDR3 runs to 20 residues. The V end lost 0 bases, the J end lost 0 bases, and 18 bases lay between the germline ends. For the CDR3, the DNA is TGCGCCAGCAGCCAAGATAGTGGAATGGGGCTTCTCTCTGGGGCCAACGTCCTGACTTTC. Amino acid sequence: CASSQDSGMGLLSGANVLTF.

This chain links TRBV5-1 with TRBJ1-1; a possible D gene is TRBD1 (6 bases). V was clipped by 4 bases and J by 2 bases, with 15 bases between them. This CDR3 is 15 amino acids long. Germline CDR1 and CDR2: SGHRS and YFSETQ. CDR3 coding DNA: TGCGCCAGCAGCCCCCTGGACAGATTTAACACTGAAGCTTTCTTT. It specifies CASSPLDRFNTEAFF.

The rearrangement uses TRBV10-3 and TRBJ2-2; TRBD1 might be the D (5 bases). Germline V gives CDR1 ENHRY, CDR2 SYGVKD. The CDR3 covers 14 residues. V was cut by 2 bases and J by 8 bases, with 12 bases left in between. The CDR3 DNA follows: TGTGCCATCAGTGAGAATCCCCAGGGAGGGGAGCTGTTTTTT. Amino acid sequence: CAISENPQGGELFF.

This clone is medium-sized in the sample. The genes are TRBV25-1 and TRBJ1-4, with unresolved D. The ends were cut back, 2 bases at V and 0 bases at J, with 4 bases in the middle. Germline assignment: CDR1 MGHDK and CDR2 SYGVNS. The CDR3 has 14 amino acids. The chain's CDR3 is CASSEPATNEKLFF. Here the CDR3 DNA reads TGTGCCAGCAGTGAACCAGCAACTAATGAAAAACTGTTTTTT. The entire variable domain, with the rest obtained from reference TRBV25-1 and TRBJ1-4, is as follows: EADIYQTPRYLVIGTGKKITLECSQTMGHDKMYWYQQDPGMELHLIHYSYGVNSTEKGDLSSESTVSRIRTEHFPLTLESARPSHTSQYLCASSEPATNEKLFFGSGTQLSVL.

This clone was counted a single time. The chain recombines TRBV3-1 (or the pseudogene TRBV3-2) with TRBJ1-6, with 7 nucleotides matching TRBD1. The CDR3 has 15 amino acids. Germline loops: CDR1 LGHDT, CDR2 YNNKEL (reference sequence). The junction had 4 bases not matched to a gene; V was cut back by 1 base and J by 7 bases. Here the CDR3 DNA reads TGTGCCAGCAGCCAAGTTTGGACAGGCAATTCACCCCTCCACTTT. It yields the protein CASSQVWTGNSPLHF.

Turning to this clone: Other DNA sequences within the sample encode an identical CDR3. V and J are TRBV4-1 and TRBJ2-1, with 9 bases that match TRBD2. V was pared by 1 base and J by 1 base, with 2 bases of the junction left unmatched. The CDR3 covers 16 residues. CDR1 and CDR2 (germline): MGHRA, YSYEKL. CDR3 sequence: CASSQVAGGSYNEQFF. As DNA, the CDR3 is TGCGCCAGCAGCCAAGTGGCGGGAGGGTCCTACAATGAGCAGTTCTTC.

This CDR3 reads CASSDSGRDTQYF. CDR3 bases: TGTGCCAGCAGTGACTCGGGCAGAGATACGCAGTATTTT. This chain uses TRBV6-4 with TRBJ2-3; D unclear. This CDR3 has 13 amino acids. Germline CDR1 and CDR2: MRHNA and SNTAGT. V lost 0 bases and J 5 bases, leaving 6 bases between the germline ends.

This sequence joins TRBV11-2 and TRBJ2-5; tentative D call: TRBD2 (5 bases). This CDR3 is built from 13 residues. From germline, CDR1 is SGHAT and CDR2 FQNNGV. Trimming removed 4 bases from V and 5 bases from J, with 11 bases in between. The CDR3 here is CASSSSQAETQYF. In nucleotides, the CDR3 is TGTGCCAGCAGCTCTAGCCAAGCGGAGACCCAGTACTTC.

The chain has TRBV19 and TRBJ2-1; 8 bases map to TRBD2. Germline-derived CDR1 and CDR2 are LNHDA and SQIVND (reference sequence). The CDR3 extends over 16 amino acids. J was trimmed by 0 bases and V by 7 bases; bases with no gene match: 8. The chain's CDR3 is CASKVGSGSSYNEQFF. CDR3 DNA: TGTGCCAGTAAGGTCGGGAGCGGGAGCTCCTACAATGAGCAGTTCTTC.

This clone was detected once. The sample has other DNA sequences that encode this CDR3 too. The chain carries TRBV7-2 and TRBJ1-1; D unclear. V dropped 1 base and J dropped 1 base, with 7 bases sitting between them. Germline V gene lookup returns CDR1 SGHTA and CDR2 FQGNSA. There are 14 residues in the CDR3. The CDR3 loop is CASSLGRGNTEAFF. CDR3 coding DNA: TGTGCCAGCAGCTTAGGGCGGGGGAACACTGAAGCTTTCTTT.

The chain has TRBV19 and TRBJ1-1; D might be TRBD1 (6 bases). With 3 bases removed from V and 2 bases from J, the gap between germline ends came to 10 bases. The CDR3 runs 14 residues. Per germline, CDR1 LNHDA and CDR2 SQIVND (reference sequence). The CDR3 sequence: CASSIPRGNTEAFF. For the CDR3, the DNA is TGTGCCAGTAGTATTCCCAGGGGCAACACTGAAGCTTTCTTT.

A few counts support this clone. The genes are TRBV15 and TRBJ1-5, with TRBD1 as a possible D gene (6 bases). CDR3 length: 13 amino acids. Germline lookup yields CDR1 LNHNV and CDR2 YYDKDF (reference sequence). V was cut by 8 bases and J by 4 bases, with 12 bases left in between. CDR3 nucleotides: TGTGCCACCGGTGAAACAGGGAATCAGCCCCAGCATTTT. Protein product: CATGETGNQPQHF.

The J gene is TRBJ1-2, the V gene TRBV13, with D perhaps matching TRBD1 (5 bases). V gave up 5 bases and J gave up 5 bases, with 15 bases separating them. The CDR3 has 14 residues. Per the germline V gene, CDR1 is PRHDT and CDR2 is FYEKMQ (reference sequence). CDR3: CASSAWGRLYGYTF. The CDR3 DNA reads as TGTGCCAGCAGCGCCTGGGGCCGGCTATATGGCTACACCTTC.

This chain uses TRBV4-2 with TRBJ1-1; no definite D call. The CDR3 has 16 residues. Germline values: CDR1 LGHNA, CDR2 YNFKEQ. Trimming shortened V by 0 bases and J by 4 bases, and 15 bases separated the two germline ends. CDR3 region: CASSQESSYRGTEAFF. In nucleotides, the CDR3 is TGTGCCAGCAGCCAAGAATCAAGTTATCGGGGCACTGAAGCTTTCTTT.